The 27 T cell receptor beta chains in this list originate from one sample, sequenced in a study of radiotherapy plus CTLA-4 blockade in lung cancer. Generated by immunoSEQ multiplex PCR, the TCRdb table keeps only in-frame clones and is missing some. Of just over 60,000 clones in the sample, 60% to 85% were seen once. Here the sequenced sample was peripheral blood, taken from a patient treated with radiotherapy plus ipilimumab. The receptor set was obtained from a human donor with non-small cell lung cancer who had a complete response to radiotherapy plus ipilimumab.

The J gene is TRBJ1-1, the V gene TRBV9; weak D call: TRBD1 (5 bases). Trimming took 3 bases from V and 4 from J, leaving 16 bases between them. The CDR3 spans 15 residues. Germline assignment: CDR1 SGDLS and CDR2 YYNGEE. CDR3 DNA: TGTGCCAGCAGCGCCAATCCGGGGCAGGGCACTGAAGCTTTCTTT. Amino acid sequence: CASSANPGQGTEAFF.

This chain connects TRBV7-2 to TRBJ2-5; 9 nucleotides agree with TRBD2. From germline, CDR1 is SGHTA and CDR2 FQGNSA. V lost 5 bases to trimming and J lost 5 bases; unmatched junction nucleotides: 9. The CDR3 contains 15 residues. CDR3 region: CASSTRLAVGETQYF. CDR3 DNA: TGTGCCAGCAGCACTCGACTAGCGGTGGGGGAGACCCAGTACTTC.

The J gene is TRBJ1-1, the V gene TRBV5-1; 8 bases are shared with TRBD1. The junction had 12 bases not matched to a gene; V was cut back by 0 bases and J by 11 bases. The CDR3 length is 15 residues. Germline V gene data show CDR1 as SGHRS and CDR2 as YFSETQ. The CDR3 sequence: CASSLAKDREAVAFF. The CDR3 DNA reads TGCGCCAGCAGCTTGGCCAAGGACAGGGAGGCTGTCGCTTTCTTT.

Notes on this clone: The junction does not match germline at one end; this may be a read error. This chain connects TRBV19 to TRBJ2-3, with 13 bases identical to TRBD2. The germline V gene encodes CDR1 LNHDA and CDR2 SQIVND (reference sequence). The CDR3 runs to 16 residues. CDR3 in amino acids: CASSRLAGGGTNTQYF. The CDR3 DNA sequence: TGTGCCAGTAGTAGACTAGCGGGAGGAGGCACAAATACGCAGTATTTT.

This chain connects TRBV6-1 to TRBJ2-7, with 8 bases aligning to TRBD1. The CDR3 covers 14 residues. CDR1 MNHNS and CDR2 SASEGT come from the germline V gene. V shed 6 bases and J 6 bases; nucleotides not matched to a gene: 10. In DNA, the CDR3 is TGTGCCAGCAGGTCCGGGACAGGAGAGGGCGAGCAGTACGTC. Its translation is CASRSGTGEGEQYV.

For this clone: The junction departs from germline at one end; a sequencing error may be responsible. The rearrangement links TRBV7-8 to TRBJ2-5, with D perhaps TRBD1 (5 bases). The length of the CDR3 is 14 residues. Germline-derived CDR1 and CDR2 are SGHVS and FQNEAQ. Here the CDR3 DNA reads TGTGCCGGCAGCCCGACAGACTTGCAAGAGACCCAGTACTTC. Protein sequence: CAGSPTDLQETQYF.

The rearrangement uses TRBV19 and TRBJ2-7; D is possibly TRBD1 or TRBD2 (6 bases each). The CDR3 loop spans 14 amino acids. Trimming removed 5 bases at V and 6 bases at J, with 17 bases between. From germline, CDR1 is LNHDA and CDR2 SQIVND (reference sequence). The CDR3 loop is CASSGGQGSSEQYV. CDR3 bases: TGTGCCAGTAGTGGAGGGCAGGGGTCCAGCGAGCAGTACGTC.

The rearrangement uses TRBV5-1 and TRBJ1-2; no definite D call. In germline, CDR1 is SGHRS, CDR2 YFSETQ. The CDR3 is made up of 13 amino acids. V dropped 0 bases and J dropped 4 bases, with 7 bases sitting between them. The CDR3 region has the DNA TGCGCCAGCAGCTTGGACTGGGCCTATGGCTACACCTTC. As protein: CASSLDWAYGYTF.

The CDR3 protein is CASSVTGPNTEAFF. The CDR3 nucleotides are TGTGCCAGCAGCGTTACAGGACCGAACACTGAAGCTTTCTTT. The chain has TRBV11-3 and TRBJ1-1, with TRBD1 as a possible D gene (5 bases). V shed 5 bases and J shed 1 base, with 11 bases lying between them. The CDR3 sequence is 14 residues long. CDR1 is SGHNT, CDR2 YENEEA, per germline.

This sequence joins TRBV27 and TRBJ2-2; D is unresolved. Trimming took off 5 bases at V and 3 bases at J, with 10 bases between the two ends. The CDR3 contains 14 residues. Looked up from germline, CDR1 is MNHEY and CDR2 is SMNVEV (reference sequence). CDR3 sequence: CASSPSRYTGELFF. The CDR3 bases are TGTGCCAGCAGTCCTTCTCGCTACACCGGGGAGCTGTTTTTT.

This clone was seen only a few times. The chain combines TRBV9 with TRBJ1-1, with a weak D call TRBD1 (6 bases). Trimming took 4 bases from V and 0 from J, leaving 10 bases between them. This CDR3 is 14 amino acids long. Germline V gene lookup returns CDR1 SGDLS and CDR2 YYNGEE. This chain's CDR3 is CASSRRTVNTEAFF. In nucleotides, the CDR3 is TGTGCCAGCAGCAGACGGACAGTGAACACTGAAGCTTTCTTT.

CDR3 coding DNA: TGCGCCAGCAGCTTTGGGACTAGCGGGATCTCAGATACGCAGTATTTT. It specifies CASSFGTSGISDTQYF. This sequence joins TRBV5-1 and TRBJ2-3; TRBD2 agrees at 13 bases. V lost 2 bases, J lost 4 bases, and 4 bases stayed unmatched. This CDR3 contains 16 residues. Per germline, CDR1 SGHRS and CDR2 YFSETQ.

This clone has only a few counts. The chain has TRBV7-2 and TRBJ2-7; a weak D match, TRBD1 (6 bases). Trimming removed 4 bases from V and 2 bases from J, with 12 bases in between. The length of the CDR3 is 14 residues. CDR1 and CDR2 (germline): SGHTA, FQGNSA. The CDR3 coding sequence is TGTGCCAGCAGCTCTCGACAGGCCACCTACGAGCAGTACTTC. Its protein is CASSSRQATYEQYF.

This rearrangement joins TRBV5-4 to TRBJ2-5; TRBD2 matches at 16 bases. This CDR3 region has 17 residues. V shed 9 bases and J 3 bases; nucleotides not matched to a gene: 11. CDR1 is SGHNT and CDR2 is YYREEE in the germline V gene (reference sequence). The CDR3 DNA sequence: TGTGCCACATCCCCGGGACTAGCGGGGGGGGCGGAAGAGACCCAGTACTTC. Protein product: CATSPGLAGGAEETQYF.

The rearrangement joins TRBV18 to TRBJ1-1; D remains unclear. V lost 3 bases to trimming and J lost 1 base, with 6 bases between them. There are 13 residues in the CDR3. Germline values: CDR1 KGHSH, CDR2 LQKENI. The CDR3 region is CASSPEGNTEAFF. The CDR3 bases are TGTGCCAGCTCACCGGAAGGGAACACTGAAGCTTTCTTT.

CDR3 residues: CATSRGRTSGGSQETQYF. In DNA, the CDR3 is TGTGCCACCAGCAGAGGCAGGACTAGCGGGGGCTCCCAAGAGACCCAGTACTTC. V and J are TRBV15 and TRBJ2-5; 13 nucleotides agree with TRBD2. The CDR3 is 18 residues long. V lost 1 base and J lost 1; bases outside the gene matches: 6. Germline V gene data show CDR1 as LNHNV and CDR2 as YYDKDF (reference sequence).

Only one count was recorded for this clone. The chain couples TRBV4-3 to TRBJ1-2; 7 nucleotides align to TRBD1. V shed 3 bases and J 4 bases; nucleotides not matched to a gene: 8. In germline, CDR1 is LGHNA, CDR2 YSLEER. This CDR3 is 15 amino acids long. CDR3 amino acids: CASSQGQSNLYGYTF. CDR3 DNA sequence: TGCGCCAGCAGCCAGGGACAGTCCAACCTCTATGGCTACACCTTC.

This chain uses TRBV28 with TRBJ1-3; D gene uncertain. The germline V gene encodes CDR1 MDHEN and CDR2 SYDVKM. V dropped 4 bases and J dropped 0 bases, with 7 bases sitting between them. The CDR3 is 14 amino acids. The CDR3 nucleotides read TGTGCCAGCAGTTCAACCCACTCTGGAAACACCATATATTTT. Its translation is CASSSTHSGNTIYF.

The chain uses TRBV18 and TRBJ2-1; possibly TRBD1 for D (6 bases). This CDR3 region has 13 residues. V was cut by 5 bases and J by 5 bases, with 10 bases left in between. Germline V CDR1 and CDR2: KGHSH, LQKENI. The CDR3 DNA sequence: TGTGCCAGCTCATCACAGGGAGACAATGAGCAGTTCTTC. It encodes CASSSQGDNEQFF.

This clone qualifies as medium-sized. The chain uses TRBV7-9 and TRBJ2-1; D is ambiguous. CDR1 is SEHNR, CDR2 FQNEAQ, per germline (reference sequence). The CDR3 covers 12 residues. V lost 8 bases and J lost 6, with 11 bases in between. CDR3 sequence: CASDPPRNEQFF. In DNA, the CDR3 is TGTGCCAGCGACCCCCCCCGCAATGAGCAGTTCTTC.

The chain is built from TRBV7-6 and TRBJ2-5; D remains unclear. The length of the CDR3 is 13 residues. Per the germline V gene, CDR1 is SGHVS and CDR2 is FNYEAQ. Trimming took 1 base from V and 5 from J, leaving 8 bases between them. CDR3 residues: CASSLVPRETQYF. Written as DNA, the CDR3 is TGTGCCAGCAGCTTAGTTCCACGGGAGACCCAGTACTTC.

The table lists this clone with a few counts. The chain carries TRBV2 and TRBJ1-3, with D tentatively TRBD1 (5 bases). Germline assignment: CDR1 SNHLY and CDR2 FYNNEI. The CDR3 is made up of 15 amino acids. Trimming left V 8 bases short and J 0 bases short, with 14 bases between. CDR3 nucleotide sequence: TGTGCCAGCTCCTTGGGACTTTTCTCTGGAAACACCATATATTTT. This translates into CASSLGLFSGNTIYF.

This chain joins TRBV9 and TRBJ2-1; D is uncertain. The CDR3 has 15 residues. Trimming stripped 4 bases from V and 0 bases from J, with 11 bases between. Germline V gene lookup returns CDR1 SGDLS and CDR2 YYNGEE. This CDR3 is CASSPQGDSYNEQFF. In DNA form, the CDR3 reads TGTGCCAGCAGCCCTCAAGGAGACTCCTACAATGAGCAGTTCTTC.

This chain connects TRBV6-1 to TRBJ2-3, with D possibly TRBD2 on 6 matching bases. Germline CDR1 MNHNS, CDR2 SASEGT. The CDR3 runs 17 residues. With 4 bases removed from V and 0 bases from J, the gap between germline ends came to 17 bases. DNA for the CDR3: TGTGCCAGCAGTGTTCGGGGGTCAAAGACTAGCACAGATACGCAGTATTTT. Its protein product is CASSVRGSKTSTDTQYF.

For the CDR3, the DNA is TGTGCCACCCAGGGACAGAATAATGAAAAACTGTTTTTT. Residues: CATQGQNNEKLFF. The rearrangement uses TRBV10-3 and TRBJ1-4, with 7 nucleotides matching TRBD1. In germline, CDR1 is ENHRY, CDR2 SYGVKD. The CDR3 extends over 13 amino acids. With 10 bases clipped from V and 4 bases from J, the junction kept 6 bases outside the gene matches.

The chain joins TRBV6-1 to TRBJ2-7; D not resolved. Trimming removed 2 bases at V and 3 bases at J, with 11 bases between. CDR1 and CDR2 (germline): MNHNS, SASEGT. The CDR3 covers 14 residues. For the CDR3, the DNA is TGTGCCAGCAGTGAAAGCCCCCTCTACTACGAGCAGTACGTC. Its protein product is CASSESPLYYEQYV.

This chain links TRBV11-3 with TRBJ2-3; D might be TRBD1 (5 bases). The V gene's germline CDR1 is SGHNT and CDR2 YENEEA. This CDR3 has 15 residues. V lost 4 bases and J lost 3, with 14 bases in between. CDR3 protein: CASSSRELGTDTQYF. In DNA form, the CDR3 reads TGTGCCAGCAGCTCCAGGGAACTCGGGACAGATACGCAGTATTTT.